The 18 T cell receptor beta chains given below trace back to one sample, sequenced in a study of T-cell memory formation after mild COVID-19. TCRdb reprocessed the 5' RACE reads via MiXCR and lists one record per CDR3 protein. The sample records 450,000 to 700,000 distinct CDR3 sequences, about 20% being singletons. Sequenced: PBMCs or a T cell subset sorted from them (not recorded which). The receptors here all came from an adult woman who had mild COVID-19 (a few samples of this study predate the infection). Cell type and time point are not known.

The sample holds a few counts of this clonotype. The J gene is TRBJ2-7, the V gene TRBV10-3; D remains unclear. V lost 2 bases and J 2 bases, leaving 7 bases between the germline ends. The CDR3 consists of 13 residues. CDR1 is ENHRY, CDR2 SYGVKD, per germline. The CDR3 spells CAISEKRPYEQYF. The CDR3 DNA is TGTGCCATCAGTGAGAAGCGACCCTACGAGCAGTACTTC.

This clonotype was seen a handful of times. J is TRBJ2-7 and V is TRBV6-2 or TRBV6-3, with a weak D call TRBD1 (5 bases). The germline CDR1 and CDR2 sequences are MNHEY and SVGEGT. Deletions cut 5 bases from V and 9 bases from J, with 14 bases between. The CDR3 runs to 12 residues. CDR3 coding DNA: TGTGCCAGCAGTGACGCAGGGTTCGGGCAGTACTTC. Protein sequence: CASSDAGFGQYF.

The chain employs TRBV29-1 and TRBJ1-2; 7 nucleotides line up with TRBD1. Germline V lookup: CDR1 SQVTM, CDR2 ANQGSEA. V lost 6 bases and J lost 0; bases outside the gene matches: 7. This CDR3 spans 14 amino acids. The CDR3 region is CSVGDSLSNYGYTF. The CDR3 DNA reads as TGCAGCGTCGGGGACAGTTTGTCTAACTATGGCTACACCTTC.

V gene TRBV7-8 combines with J gene TRBJ2-3; 12 bases are shared with TRBD1. The CDR3 runs to 16 residues. Germline V gene lookup returns CDR1 SGHVS and CDR2 FQNEAQ. V was clipped by 1 base and J by 7 bases; unmatched bases: 6. CDR3 amino acids: CASSLVAGQGAYTQYF. In DNA form, the CDR3 reads TGTGCCAGCAGCTTAGTAGCGGGACAGGGGGCATATACGCAGTATTTT.

This clonotype was picked up a small number of times. The CDR3 region is CASSLMGTGSYEQYF. The CDR3 region has the DNA TGTGCCAGCAGCTTAATGGGGACAGGGTCCTACGAGCAGTACTTC. The chain joins TRBV7-6 to TRBJ2-7, with TRBD1 identical over 9 bases. V shed 2 bases and J 1 base; nucleotides not matched to a gene: 3. The CDR3 extends over 15 amino acids. CDR1 is SGHVS, CDR2 FNYEAQ, per germline.

This clonotype appeared a few times. The chain couples TRBV4-3 to TRBJ2-2, with D possibly being TRBD1 (5 bases). CDR1 LGHNA and CDR2 YSLEER come from the germline V gene. V shed 0 bases and J shed 6 bases, with 14 bases lying between them. The CDR3 contains 16 residues. The chain's CDR3 is CASSQDLTRAAGELFF. The CDR3 bases are TGCGCCAGCAGCCAAGATTTGACCAGGGCGGCCGGGGAGCTGTTTTTT.

This clonotype was counted between two and nine times. This chain connects TRBV9 to TRBJ2-3; tentatively, D is TRBD2 (6 bases). V was shortened by 2 bases and J by 4 bases, with 11 bases between the two germline ends. Germline V gene lookup returns CDR1 SGDLS and CDR2 YYNGEE. The length of the CDR3 is 14 residues. The CDR3 loop reads CASSVWGVADTQYF. As DNA, the CDR3 is TGTGCCAGCAGCGTGTGGGGGGTCGCAGATACGCAGTATTTT.

This CDR3 is CASSLEAHSGGYEQYF. The CDR3 DNA reads TGTGCCAGCAGCTTAGAGGCTCACTCCGGGGGCTACGAGCAGTACTTC. The V call is TRBV7-2, the J call TRBJ2-7; D is perhaps TRBD2 (6 bases). Germline assignment: CDR1 SGHTA and CDR2 FQGNSA. The V end lost 1 base, the J end lost 3 bases, and 16 bases lay between the germline ends. CDR3 length: 16 amino acids.

The chain couples TRBV9 to TRBJ1-1, with TRBD1 matching 7 bases. V shed 2 bases, J shed 2 bases, and the junction held 6 bases outside the gene matches. CDR1 is SGDLS and CDR2 is YYNGEE in the germline V gene. The CDR3 has 15 amino acids. The CDR3 is CASSVGDSPNTEAFF. CDR3 sequence (DNA): TGTGCCAGCAGCGTCGGGGACAGCCCAAACACTGAAGCTTTCTTT.

The chain couples TRBV9 to TRBJ1-2; the D is unclear. Between the trimmed V and J ends, which lost 0 bases and 4 bases, there was a span of 16 bases. The CDR3 consists of 16 residues. Per the germline V gene, CDR1 is SGDLS and CDR2 is YYNGEE. This chain's CDR3 is CASSVDRSTGFYGYTF. The CDR3 DNA reads as TGTGCCAGCAGCGTAGACCGATCGACGGGATTCTATGGCTACACCTTC.

A few counts support this clonotype. The J gene is TRBJ1-5, the V gene TRBV19, with D perhaps matching TRBD1 (6 bases). Germline V gene lookup returns CDR1 LNHDA and CDR2 SQIVND (reference sequence). Trimming pared 5 bases from V and 5 bases from J, leaving 13 bases between. The CDR3 spans 14 residues. The CDR3 loop is CASSDGQIHQPQHF. In DNA, the CDR3 is TGTGCCAGTAGTGATGGACAGATACATCAGCCCCAGCATTTT.

This clonotype showed up just a few times. The chain recombines TRBV3-1 with TRBJ2-3; 8 nucleotides agree with TRBD2. CDR1 LGHDT and CDR2 YNNKEL come from the germline V gene (reference sequence). With V trimmed by 5 bases and J by 0 bases, 7 bases remained unmatched. The CDR3 loop spans 16 amino acids. This CDR3 reads CASSKAGDSSTDTQYF. The DNA for the CDR3 is TGTGCCAGCAGCAAAGCGGGAGACTCTAGCACAGATACGCAGTATTTT.

This clonotype has only a few counts. The gene calls are TRBV25-1 and TRBJ2-7, with 12 bases matching TRBD1. The CDR3 extends over 15 amino acids. V lost 1 base, J lost 6 bases, and 4 bases stayed unmatched. Germline V gene sequence: CDR1 MGHDK, CDR2 SYGVNS. The CDR3 coding sequence is TGTGCCAGCAGTGAATGGGGGACAGGGGGCGGCGAGCAGTACTTC. This encodes CASSEWGTGGGEQYF.

The V gene is TRBV6-5, the J gene TRBJ2-1; maybe TRBD2 (6 bases). The length of the CDR3 is 15 residues. V shed 2 bases and J shed 8 bases, with 16 bases lying between them. Germline assignment: CDR1 MNHEY and CDR2 SVGAGI. DNA for the CDR3: TGTGCCAGCAGTTACACTAGCCAGGCTATCTATGAGCAGTTCTTC. This translates into CASSYTSQAIYEQFF.

This clonotype has just a few counts. V and J are TRBV5-1 and TRBJ1-1; possibly TRBD1 for D (6 bases). Germline loops: CDR1 SGHRS, CDR2 YFSETQ. V lost 2 bases and J lost 6, with 17 bases in between. CDR3 length: 15 amino acids. CDR3: CASSFEGGRASEAFF. The CDR3 bases are TGCGCCAGCAGCTTTGAGGGGGGCCGGGCCTCTGAAGCTTTCTTT.

The V call is TRBV20-1, the J call TRBJ1-5; maybe TRBD1 (6 bases). The CDR3 runs 14 residues. CDR1 is DFQATT and CDR2 is SNEGSKA in the germline V gene (reference sequence). V lost 7 bases, J lost 4 bases, and 17 bases lay in between. CDR3 protein: CSVGASWGNQPQHF. CDR3 bases: TGCAGTGTGGGGGCATCGTGGGGAAATCAGCCCCAGCATTTT.

Worth noting for this clonotype: Sequence at one end of the junction differs from germline and may be a read error. The chain links TRBV5-1 to TRBJ2-3; D is unclear. Germline CDR1 reads SGHRS; CDR2 reads YFSETQ. The CDR3 covers 15 residues. The CDR3 sequence: CASSPGSHPSYTRYF. CDR3 coding DNA: TGCGCCAGCAGCCCGGGCTCTCACCCCTCCTATACGCGGTATTTT.

The chain recombines TRBV25-1 with TRBJ2-3; maybe TRBD1 (5 bases). Per germline, CDR1 MGHDK and CDR2 SYGVNS. Trimming cost V 2 bases and J 5 bases, with 14 bases left between them. The CDR3 runs to 15 residues. CDR3 region: CASSEGAVRQDTQYF. In DNA form, the CDR3 reads TGTGCCAGCAGTGAAGGGGCGGTTCGGCAAGATACGCAGTATTTT. Filled out from reference TRBV25-1 and TRBJ2-3, the complete variable domain reads EADIYQTPRYLVIGTGKKITLECSQTMGHDKMYWYQQDPGMELHLIHYSYGVNSTEKGDLSSESTVSRIRTEHFPLTLESARPSHTSQYLCASSEGAVRQDTQYFGPGTRLTVL.